These 25 T cell receptor beta chains were all obtained from the same sample, sequenced in a study of cytomegalovirus exposure and HLA in healthy donors. Vbeta (60) and Jbeta (13) primers were used in the PCR. Here immunoSEQ multiplex PCR was the method, and the copy in TCRdb shows in-frame clones only, minus some. The sample has fewer than 200,000 clones, over 75% seen once. The specimen sequenced was PBMCs. These receptors were obtained from a male donor in good health and CMV-seronegative.

This clone was picked up a small number of times. The chain carries TRBV5-4 and TRBJ2-5; D is ambiguous. CDR1 is SGHNT and CDR2 is YYREEE in the germline V gene (reference sequence). The V gene lost 4 bases and the J gene lost 4 bases, with 8 bases spanning the gap. This CDR3 is 12 amino acids long. This CDR3 reads CASSRPGETQYF. CDR3 bases: TGTGCCAGCAGCCGGCCGGGAGAGACCCAGTACTTC.

In this sample, this clone turned up once. The chain carries TRBV6-5 and TRBJ1-1; D remains unclear. Germline V gene lookup returns CDR1 MNHEY and CDR2 SVGAGI. The V gene lost 0 bases and the J gene lost 5 bases, with 10 bases spanning the gap. This CDR3 is built from 14 residues. The CDR3 reads CASSYSPTKTEAFF. The DNA for the CDR3 is TGTGCCAGCAGTTACTCCCCGACAAAGACTGAAGCTTTCTTT.

The chain joins TRBV6-5 to TRBJ1-2, with D unresolved. This CDR3 region has 12 residues. Trimming removed 7 bases at V and 4 bases at J, with 10 bases between. CDR1 MNHEY and CDR2 SVGAGI come from the germline V gene. CDR3 in DNA: TGTGCCAGCACGTCTGCGGTCTATGGCTACACCTTC. Its translation is CASTSAVYGYTF.

The rearrangement uses TRBV5-6 and TRBJ1-2; 7 bases map to TRBD1. Germline V gene lookup returns CDR1 SGHDT and CDR2 YYEEEE. The CDR3 extends over 16 amino acids. Losses at the gene ends were 4 bases for V and 3 bases for J; bases not matched to a gene: 12. The CDR3 protein is CASSRIRDSLDYGYTF. For the CDR3, the DNA is TGTGCCAGCAGCCGCATCCGGGACAGCCTTGACTATGGCTACACCTTC.

The V gene is TRBV30, the J gene TRBJ1-6; D might be TRBD1 (6 bases). Trimming removed 7 bases from V and 5 bases from J, with 15 bases in between. The CDR3 has 14 amino acids. Germline V gene lookup returns CDR1 GTSNPN and CDR2 SVGIG (reference sequence). The CDR3 is CAYSTGLDNSPLHF. The CDR3 DNA sequence: TGTGCCTACTCCACAGGGCTGGATAATTCACCCCTCCACTTT.

This clone was counted a few times. The rearrangement links TRBV30 to TRBJ2-1; the D gene is possibly TRBD1 (6 bases). CDR3 length: 15 amino acids. V shed 7 bases and J shed 3 bases, with 19 bases lying between them. Germline V gene sequence: CDR1 GTSNPN, CDR2 SVGIG (reference sequence). The CDR3 DNA follows: TGTGCCTTCCATTCCTTTGGGGGCCTCTACAATGAGCAGTTCTTC. It encodes CAFHSFGGLYNEQFF.

This rearrangement joins TRBV11-2 to TRBJ1-2, with D unclear. The ends were cut back, 5 bases at V and 4 bases at J, with 14 bases in the middle. The CDR3 extends over 14 amino acids. The germline V gene has CDR1 SGHAT and CDR2 FQNNGV. CDR3: CASSTGSESYGYTF. The CDR3 coding sequence is TGTGCCAGCAGCACCGGGTCCGAATCCTATGGCTACACCTTC.

The chain uses TRBV14 and TRBJ1-2; D uncertain. The CDR3 consists of 15 residues. Trimming shortened V by 0 bases and J by 6 bases, and 14 bases separated the two germline ends. Per the germline V gene, CDR1 is SGHDN and CDR2 is FVKESK. CDR3 sequence reads: CASSQEYATIDGYTF. CDR3 nucleotide sequence: TGTGCCAGCAGCCAAGAGTATGCGACTATCGATGGCTACACCTTC.

This clone was detected a few times. The chain uses TRBV7-9 and TRBJ1-2, with D hard to call. V lost 1 base, J lost 8 bases, and 8 bases lay in between. CDR3 size: 12 residues. Looked up from germline, CDR1 is SEHNR and CDR2 is FQNEAQ (reference sequence). CDR3 nucleotide sequence: TGTGCCAGCAGCTTAGGGGCTAAAGGCTACACCTTC. Translating gives CASSLGAKGYTF.

V gene TRBV5-1 combines with J gene TRBJ1-4, with TRBD1 identical over 8 bases. Trimming cost V 2 bases and J 8 bases; bases outside gene matches: 5. Germline CDR1 is SGHRS and CDR2 is YFSETQ. The CDR3 covers 14 residues. CDR3 sequence (DNA): TGCGCCAGCAGCTTAGGACAGGGTGGGGAAAAACTGTTTTTT. This sequence encodes CASSLGQGGEKLFF.

The chain couples TRBV7-6 to TRBJ1-2; D is uncertain. Trimming removed 5 bases at V and 6 bases at J, with 19 bases between. The CDR3 has 15 residues. CDR1 is SGHVS and CDR2 is FNYEAQ in the germline V gene. As DNA, the CDR3 is TGTGCCAGCAGCCTAAGACACGGGAACAGCAATGGCTACACCTTC. It encodes CASSLRHGNSNGYTF.

The chain couples TRBV5-1 to TRBJ2-7; a possible D gene is TRBD1 (5 bases). Per germline, CDR1 SGHRS and CDR2 YFSETQ. Trimming shortened V by 5 bases and J by 2 bases, and 17 bases separated the two germline ends. The CDR3 runs to 15 residues. CDR3 region: CASSTLGDITYEQYF. Here the CDR3 DNA reads TGCGCCAGCAGTACCCTAGGGGATATCACCTACGAGCAGTACTTC.

The chain uses TRBV20-1 and TRBJ1-2, with 7 bases that match TRBD1. The CDR3 has 11 residues. The germline V gene encodes CDR1 DFQATT and CDR2 SNEGSKA (reference sequence). The J segment lost 8 bases and the V segment lost 6 bases, leaving 6 bases of the junction unmatched. In DNA form, the CDR3 reads TGCAGTGCATCGGGACAGCGAGGCTACACCTTC. It yields the protein CSASGQRGYTF.

Only a few counts were recorded for this clone. The chain combines TRBV6-6 with TRBJ2-1, with TRBD2 matching 8 bases. Germline CDR1 and CDR2: MNHNY and SVGAGI (reference sequence). J lost 6 bases, V lost 8 bases, and 6 bases had no gene match. The CDR3 length is 13 residues. The CDR3 loop is CASCSGDCNEQFF. The CDR3, as DNA: TGTGCCAGCTGTAGCGGGGATTGCAATGAGCAGTTCTTC.

The CDR3 is CASSLWGAGANVLTF. DNA of the CDR3: TGTGCCAGCAGCCTGTGGGGGGCTGGGGCCAACGTCCTGACTTTC. This chain uses TRBV11-2 with TRBJ2-6; D is possibly TRBD2 (6 bases). The CDR3 spans 15 residues. Germline CDR1 and CDR2: SGHAT and FQNNGV. V was shortened by 5 bases and J by 2 bases, with 10 bases between the two germline ends. The variable domain in full, with the rest retrieved from reference TRBV11-2 and TRBJ2-6, is EAGVAQSPRYKIIEKRQSVAFWCNPISGHATLYWYQQILGQGPKLLIQFQNNGVVDDSQLPKDRFSAERLKGVDSTLKIQPAKLEDSAVYLCASSLWGAGANVLTFGAGSRLTVL.

There are a few counts of this clone. The rearrangement links TRBV11-1 to TRBJ2-1; no clear D gene. CDR3 size: 16 residues. CDR1 SGHAT and CDR2 FQDESV come from the germline V gene (reference sequence). V was cut by 5 bases and J by 0 bases, with 14 bases left in between. CDR3 nucleotides: TGTGCCAGCAGCCCCAACATGAACCCCTCCTACAATGAGCAGTTCTTC. It yields the protein CASSPNMNPSYNEQFF.

The V and J genes are TRBV7-2 and TRBJ2-5; 9 nucleotides agree with TRBD1. The V and J ends lost 7 bases and 2 bases, in that order; junction bases with no gene match: 8. CDR3 length equals 15 residues. Germline V gene sequence: CDR1 SGHTA, CDR2 FQGNSA. CDR3 nucleotide sequence: TGTGCCAGCACCCAGGACAGGGGTGAACAAGAGACCCAGTACTTC. It codes for CASTQDRGEQETQYF.

To note about this clone: Other DNA sequences in the same sample also yield this CDR3. The chain combines TRBV19 with TRBJ1-4; D possibly corresponds to TRBD1 (5 bases). The CDR3 has 15 residues. V was pared by 4 bases and J by 0 bases, with 9 bases between. Germline V gene data show CDR1 as LNHDA and CDR2 as SQIVND (reference sequence). CDR3 nucleotide sequence: TGTGCCAGTAGTACCCAAGGGGCAACTAATGAAAAACTGTTTTTT. It specifies CASSTQGATNEKLFF.

The rearrangement uses TRBV10-3 and TRBJ1-2, with 9 bases lining up with TRBD1. Germline values: CDR1 ENHRY, CDR2 SYGVKD. Trimming at V came to 3 bases and at J to 8 bases, leaving 10 bases not matched to a gene. This CDR3 contains 15 residues. CDR3 region: CAISDSGQGSIGYTF. The DNA for the CDR3 is TGTGCCATCAGTGATTCGGGACAGGGTTCCATCGGCTACACCTTC.

V is TRBV6-5 and J is TRBJ2-1; 7 bases are shared with TRBD2. Per the germline V gene, CDR1 is MNHEY and CDR2 is SVGAGI. This CDR3 is built from 15 residues. With V trimmed by 6 bases and J by 7 bases, 12 bases remained unmatched. The CDR3 DNA reads as TGTGCCAGCAGGGAGGGTAGGCGGGAGACAAATGAGCAGTTCTTC. Its protein product is CASREGRRETNEQFF.

The count of this clone is one. The rearrangement links TRBV29-1 to TRBJ1-2; the D gene is possibly TRBD1 (5 bases). The V end lost 4 bases, the J end lost 6 bases, and 12 bases lay between the germline ends. The germline CDR1 and CDR2 sequences are SQVTM and ANQGSEA. This CDR3 contains 12 residues. This CDR3 is CSVAAGRDGYTF. Written as DNA, the CDR3 is TGCAGCGTTGCGGCAGGGAGGGATGGCTACACCTTC. The variable domain in full, with the rest retrieved from reference TRBV29-1 and TRBJ1-2, is SAVISQKPSRDICQRGTSLTIQCQVDSQVTMMFWYRQQPGQSLTLIATANQGSEATYESGFVIDKFPISRPNLTFSTLTVSNMSPEDSSIYLCSVAAGRDGYTFGSGTRLTVV.

The chain joins TRBV5-1 to TRBJ1-4; possibly TRBD1 for D (5 bases). CDR1 SGHRS and CDR2 YFSETQ come from the germline V gene. The CDR3 spans 16 residues. Trimming shortened V by 4 bases and J by 5 bases, and 18 bases separated the two germline ends. CDR3 protein: CASSLGRGIINEKLFF. In DNA form, the CDR3 reads TGCGCCAGCAGCCTGGGACGGGGGATTATAAATGAAAAACTGTTTTTT.

The CDR3 DNA is TGTGCCAGCAGCTTCCAGGGACTCGGCAATCAGCCCCAGCATTTT. The encoded protein is CASSFQGLGNQPQHF. V usage is TRBV5-5 and J usage is TRBJ1-5; D is possibly TRBD1 (5 bases). Germline V gene lookup returns CDR1 SGHKS and CDR2 YYEKEE (reference sequence). The V and J ends lost 2 bases and 2 bases respectively, with 11 bases between them. CDR3 length equals 15 residues. Complete variable domain (other parts from reference TRBV5-5 and TRBJ1-5): DAGVTQSPTHLIKTRGQQVTLRCSPISGHKSVSWYQQVLGQGPQFIFQYYEKEERGRGNFPDRFSARQFPNYSSELNVNALLLGDSALYLCASSFQGLGNQPQHFGDGTRLSIL.

CDR3 sequence: CASSGTSGGRSSYEQYF. Here the CDR3 DNA reads TGTGCCAGTAGTGGGACTAGCGGGGGAAGGAGCTCCTACGAGCAGTACTTC. V and J are TRBV19 and TRBJ2-7, with 14 bases matching TRBD2. This CDR3 has 17 residues. Germline-derived CDR1 and CDR2 are LNHDA and SQIVND (reference sequence). The V and J ends lost 5 bases and 0 bases, in that order; junction bases with no gene match: 6.

Only a few counts were recorded for this clone. The chain couples TRBV25-1 to TRBJ1-1; D is possibly TRBD1 (6 bases). From germline, CDR1 is MGHDK and CDR2 SYGVNS. The V gene lost 5 bases and the J gene lost 4 bases, with 11 bases spanning the gap. The CDR3 is made up of 13 amino acids. The CDR3 nucleotides are TGTGCCAGCAGTCCTACAGGGATCACTGAAGCTTTCTTT. The encoded protein is CASSPTGITEAFF.